This TCR beta chain was sequenced for a study of blood T cell repertoires in COVID-19. Study background: Italy, Spain and the United States were the sources of the convalescent and acute COVID-19 samples. T cells, B-cell-depleted T cells, or PBMCs provided the cDNA or gDNA that served as material.

Study processing details: Reference gene primer amplification gave nucleated cell count estimates. The protocol was immunoSEQ multiplex PCR, while the TCRdb copy is restricted to in-frame clones and leaves out a portion. From that table come the V and J calls and clone size; the DNA was used to work out D and trimming. The sample carries some 150,000 clones, 84% recorded once. This CDR3 contains 14 residues. Germline CDR1 SGHAT, CDR2 FQNNGV. Trimming took 3 bases from V and 6 from J, leaving 11 bases between them. This rearrangement joins TRBV11-2 to TRBJ2-2; perhaps TRBD2 as D (5 bases). The TCR was taken from a human donor in a cohort sampled during active COVID-19. The sequencing sample was made of peripheral blood. The CDR3 nucleotides read TGTGCCAGCAGCTTTATTCTCGGGGCCGGGGAGCTGTTTTTT. This sequence encodes CASSFILGAGELFF.